Following are 6 T cell receptor beta chains from one sample sequenced in a study of cytomegalovirus exposure and HLA in healthy donors. Researchers ran the PCR with 60 Vbeta and 13 Jbeta primers. Some clones are missing from TCRdb's copy, which holds only in-frame ones; the method was immunoSEQ multiplex PCR. The table has around 180,000 clones, about 80% seen once; the top ten hold around 2.1%. Sequencing was performed on PBMCs. These TCRs come from a woman between 18 and 29 years old in good health and CMV-seropositive.

This clone has only one observation. The rearrangement links TRBV6-6 to TRBJ1-6; 7 positions agree with TRBD1. After removal of 7 bases from V and 5 bases from J, the junction contained 5 bases not matched to a gene. This CDR3 has 14 amino acids. In germline, CDR1 is MNHNY, CDR2 SVGAGI (reference sequence). Here the CDR3 reads CASTPQGNNSPLHF. DNA for the CDR3: TGTGCCAGCACACCACAGGGGAATAATTCACCCCTCCACTTT.

This clone appeared once. The V gene is TRBV18, the J gene TRBJ2-4; TRBD1 matches at 9 bases. Germline V gene lookup returns CDR1 KGHSH and CDR2 LQKENI. The junction had 6 bases not matched to a gene; V was cut back by 5 bases and J by 4 bases. This CDR3 has 15 amino acids. CDR3 in DNA: TGTGCCAGCTCAGCTCGGACAGGGGATAAAAACATTCAGTACTTC. Its translation: CASSARTGDKNIQYF.

The sample holds one count of this clone. The V call is TRBV6-4, the J call TRBJ2-3; no clear D. This CDR3 has 13 amino acids. V was pared by 5 bases and J by 2 bases, with 8 bases between. Germline CDR1 MRHNA, CDR2 SNTAGT. DNA of the CDR3: TGTGCCAGCAGTCTCTGGGCCACAGATACGCAGTATTTT. As protein: CASSLWATDTQYF.

This clone occurred once. V is TRBV7-3 and J is TRBJ2-3; TRBD2 agrees at 10 bases. The CDR3 has 16 residues. Germline trimming cut 5 bases from V and 1 base from J; bases unmatched to any gene: 6. Germline V gene data show CDR1 as SGHTA and CDR2 as FQGTGA. The CDR3 sequence: CASSAAGTSGTDTQYF. DNA for the CDR3: TGTGCCAGCAGCGCTGCCGGGACTAGCGGCACAGATACGCAGTATTTT.

J is TRBJ2-1 and V is TRBV6-1; the match to TRBD1 covers 11 bases. Per the germline V gene, CDR1 is MNHNS and CDR2 is SASEGT. The CDR3 has 15 amino acids. The V and J ends lost 6 bases and 9 bases, in that order; junction bases with no gene match: 10. This CDR3 is CASRPGTGGLSEQFF. DNA of the CDR3: TGTGCCAGCAGACCCGGGACAGGGGGATTGAGTGAGCAGTTCTTC.

This chain joins TRBV6-1 and TRBJ2-7; 8 bases are a match to TRBD1. CDR1 and CDR2 (germline): MNHNS, SASEGT. The CDR3 extends over 15 amino acids. The ends lost 8 bases at V and 3 bases at J; junction bases unmatched: 12. The CDR3 spells CASCYGGRGLYEQYV. The CDR3 coding sequence is TGTGCCAGCTGCTACGGGGGCAGGGGGCTCTACGAGCAGTACGTC.